What follows describes a single T cell receptor (beta chain). Its antigen is undetermined. The sample originates from a study of cytomegalovirus exposure and HLA in healthy donors. Study-wide points: The likely explanation for a cluster of highly shared sequence variants was sequencing artifact. In terms of immune exposure information, only CMV serostatus was available.

PCR amplification relied on 60 Vbeta primers (plus 13 Jbeta primers). The assay was immunoSEQ multiplex PCR, and TCRdb's table has in-frame clones only and misses some. The ten top clones account for roughly 2%, within a sample of some 120,000 clones. Germline CDR1 reads SGHRS; CDR2 reads YFSETQ. V lost 4 bases and J lost 6, with 17 bases in between. The CDR3 is 14 residues long. The chain employs TRBV5-1 and TRBJ2-7; TRBD1 is a possible D gene (5 bases). Sequenced input: PBMCs. The sequence came from a woman aged 60-75 years in good health and CMV-seronegative. The CDR3 region is CASSAITRVSEQYF. The CDR3 coding sequence is TGCGCCAGCAGCGCAATCACCAGGGTCTCCGAGCAGTACTTC.